The 25 T cell receptor beta chains below all came from one sample that was sequenced in a study of blood T cell repertoires in COVID-19. Sequenced by immunoSEQ multiplex PCR; TCRdb stores in-frame clones only, minus some. This table holds some 180,000 clones, around 90% found once. The sample taken for sequencing was peripheral blood. These receptors all stem from a man aged 40-50 years with acute or convalescent COVID-19.

The rearrangement joins TRBV28 to TRBJ2-1; 9 bases agree with TRBD2. Germline CDR1 MDHEN, CDR2 SYDVKM. Germline trimming cut 4 bases from V and 3 bases from J; bases unmatched to any gene: 13. The CDR3 totals 18 residues. The CDR3 loop reads CASSSMDGSGGHYNEQFF. The CDR3 DNA is TGTGCCAGCAGTTCGATGGACGGTAGCGGGGGTCACTACAATGAGCAGTTCTTC.

The genes are TRBV10-2 and TRBJ2-7; 7 nucleotides line up with TRBD1. The ends lost 4 bases at V and 3 bases at J; junction bases unmatched: 6. This CDR3 comprises 14 residues. Germline V gives CDR1 WSHSY, CDR2 SAAADI. The CDR3 reads CASSVRTGGYEQYF. The CDR3 DNA is TGCGCCAGCAGTGTAAGGACAGGAGGCTACGAGCAGTACTTC.

The rearrangement uses TRBV6-5 and TRBJ2-3, with 7 bases aligning to TRBD1. V lost 4 bases and J lost 4; bases outside the gene matches: 8. CDR3 size: 15 residues. In germline, CDR1 is MNHEY, CDR2 SVGAGI. The CDR3 DNA reads as TGTGCCAGCAGTTCGAGGGGGCTTGGGGCAGATACGCAGTATTTT. Its translation: CASSSRGLGADTQYF.

This clone showed up just once. The J gene is TRBJ2-7, the V gene TRBV5-5, with 7 bases aligning to TRBD1. J was trimmed by 4 bases and V by 4 bases; bases with no gene match: 11. This CDR3 contains 15 residues. CDR1 SGHKS and CDR2 YYEKEE come from the germline V gene (reference sequence). The CDR3, as DNA: TGTGCCAGCAGCCCGCCGGGACAGAGGGTTTACGAGCAGTACTTC. This gives the protein CASSPPGQRVYEQYF. Together with reference TRBV5-5 and TRBJ2-7, the CDR3 gives the full variable domain: DAGVTQSPTHLIKTRGQQVTLRCSPISGHKSVSWYQQVLGQGPQFIFQYYEKEERGRGNFPDRFSARQFPNYSSELNVNALLLGDSALYLCASSPPGQRVYEQYFGPGTRLTVT.

The chain couples TRBV7-2 to TRBJ2-2, with 7 bases aligning to TRBD1. The germline CDR1 and CDR2 sequences are SGHTA and FQGNSA. The V segment lost 5 bases and the J segment 1 base; nucleotides outside the gene matches: 4. This CDR3 region has 15 residues. CDR3 nucleotides: TGTGCCAGCAGCCTGAGACAGGGGAACACCGGGGAGCTGTTTTTT. Protein product: CASSLRQGNTGELFF.

The chain has TRBV11-2 and TRBJ1-5; no clear D gene. The ends were cut back, 5 bases at V and 0 bases at J, with 5 bases in the middle. The length of the CDR3 is 13 residues. Germline lookup yields CDR1 SGHAT and CDR2 FQNNGV. CDR3 loop: CASSPFSNQPQHF. CDR3 DNA sequence: TGTGCCAGCAGCCCCTTTAGCAATCAGCCCCAGCATTTT.

This chain connects TRBV7-3 to TRBJ2-1; 7 bases match TRBD2. With 2 bases clipped from V and 2 bases from J, the junction kept 3 bases outside the gene matches. Germline CDR1 and CDR2: SGHTA and FQGTGA. The CDR3 loop spans 15 amino acids. The CDR3 spells CASSLSSGAYNEQFF. CDR3 nucleotide sequence: TGTGCCAGCAGCTTATCTAGCGGAGCCTACAATGAGCAGTTCTTC. The whole variable domain, remainder taken from reference TRBV7-3 and TRBJ2-1, is GAGVSQTPSNKVTEKGKYVELRCDPISGHTALYWYRQSLGQGPEFLIYFQGTGAADDSGLPNDRFFAVRPEGSVSTLKIQRTERGDSAVYLCASSLSSGAYNEQFFGPGTRLTVL.

The V and J genes are TRBV7-9 and TRBJ1-1; D might be TRBD1 (5 bases). The CDR3 is 14 residues long. Trimming cost V 5 bases and J 3 bases, with 13 bases left between them. Germline CDR1 reads SEHNR; CDR2 reads FQNEAQ (reference sequence). The CDR3, as DNA: TGTGCCAGCAGCCCGGGCGGGGGTTACACTGAAGCTTTCTTT. Encoded protein: CASSPGGGYTEAFF.

The CDR3 DNA follows: TGTGCCAGCAGCTCGACTAGCGGGGGGCGGAGGGATACGCAGTATTTT. Protein sequence: CASSSTSGGRRDTQYF. This sequence joins TRBV7-9 and TRBJ2-3; 13 bases fit TRBD2. This CDR3 region has 16 residues. The V segment lost 4 bases and the J segment 6 bases; nucleotides outside the gene matches: 7. In germline, CDR1 is SEHNR, CDR2 FQNEAQ (reference sequence).

This clone appeared a single time. The rearrangement joins TRBV30 to TRBJ1-2; 8 nucleotides align to TRBD1. V shed 3 bases, J shed 0 bases, and the junction held 18 bases outside the gene matches. This CDR3 is built from 19 residues. Germline lookup yields CDR1 GTSNPN and CDR2 SVGIG (reference sequence). The CDR3 loop reads CAWSDINRDRQSPNYGYTF. The CDR3 region has the DNA TGTGCCTGGAGCGACATAAATAGGGACAGGCAATCTCCTAACTATGGCTACACCTTC.

V and J are TRBV30 and TRBJ2-3; tentative D call: TRBD2 (5 bases). The CDR3 is made up of 14 amino acids. V shed 0 bases and J shed 4 bases, with 11 bases lying between them. CDR1 and CDR2 (germline): GTSNPN, SVGIG (reference sequence). CDR3 protein: CAWSVGVDPDTQYF. The CDR3 DNA follows: TGTGCCTGGAGTGTCGGGGTAGATCCAGATACGCAGTATTTT. Full variable domain (remainder filled in from reference TRBV30 and TRBJ2-3): SQTIHQWPATLVQPVGSPLSLECTVEGTSNPNLYWYRQAAGRGLQLLFYSVGIGQISSEVPQNLSASRPQDRQFILSSKKLLLSDSGFYLCAWSVGVDPDTQYFGPGTRLTVL.

This clone has just one count. J is TRBJ1-5 and V is TRBV5-8, with unresolved D. The CDR3 contains 17 residues. The germline gives CDR1 SGHTS, CDR2 YDEGEE. The germline V and J ends were trimmed by 2 bases and 5 bases, with 20 bases remaining between them. CDR3 bases: TGTGCCAGCAGCTTAGGTTGGGAGAACGGCCTTTATCAGCCCCAGCATTTT. This codes for CASSLGWENGLYQPQHF.

CDR3 nucleotide sequence: TGTGCCAGCAGCCAACCGGCGGGGGGCCCAGATACGCAGTATTTT. Its translation is CASSQPAGGPDTQYF. The rearrangement joins TRBV4-2 to TRBJ2-3; 8 nucleotides align to TRBD2. Germline loops: CDR1 LGHNA, CDR2 YNFKEQ. The CDR3 consists of 15 residues. The junction had 5 bases not matched to a gene; V was cut back by 2 bases and J by 4 bases.

This clone was seen just once. The J gene is TRBJ2-2, the V gene TRBV10-1; D gene uncertain. Trimming left V 7 bases short and J 1 base short, with 10 bases between. The CDR3 is made up of 14 amino acids. Germline CDR1 WNHNN, CDR2 SYGVQD (reference sequence). This CDR3 reads CASTFELNTGELFF. The CDR3 nucleotides read TGCGCCAGCACCTTTGAGTTGAACACCGGGGAGCTGTTTTTT.

This rearrangement joins TRBV7-9 to TRBJ1-1; a possible D gene is TRBD1 (5 bases). CDR1 is SEHNR, CDR2 FQNEAQ, per germline (reference sequence). V was pared by 3 bases and J by 3 bases, with 11 bases between. The CDR3 runs 14 residues. DNA for the CDR3: TGTGCCAGCAGCTTGTTAAAAGGGGACACTGAAGCTTTCTTT. This codes for CASSLLKGDTEAFF.

A single count supports this clone. The rearrangement joins TRBV4-3 to TRBJ1-1; TRBD1 matches at 8 bases. Germline CDR1 LGHNA, CDR2 YSLEER. The V and J ends lost 2 bases and 3 bases, in that order; junction bases with no gene match: 8. This CDR3 region has 16 residues. CDR3 protein: CASSQLTDRVDTEAFF. CDR3 nucleotides: TGCGCCAGCAGCCAACTAACGGACAGGGTGGACACTGAAGCTTTCTTT.

The chain is built from TRBV3-1 (or the pseudogene TRBV3-2) and TRBJ1-1; D perhaps matches TRBD1 (5 bases). The CDR3 consists of 12 residues. Germline assignment: CDR1 LGHDT and CDR2 YNNKEL (reference sequence). The V end lost 4 bases, the J end lost 7 bases, and 10 bases lay between the germline ends. The DNA for the CDR3 is TGTGCCAGCAGCCGCCAAGGGGTTGAAGCTTTCTTT. Protein product: CASSRQGVEAFF.

V and J are TRBV4-1 and TRBJ1-2; D perhaps matches TRBD1 (6 bases). From germline, CDR1 is MGHRA and CDR2 YSYEKL. V was clipped by 2 bases and J by 11 bases, with 15 bases between them. The CDR3 is 13 amino acids. The CDR3 DNA follows: TGCGCCAGCAGCCAAATGACAGGAGCCTTGTACACCTTC. This encodes CASSQMTGALYTF.

The V and J genes are TRBV11-2 and TRBJ2-3; 7 bases fit TRBD2. The CDR3 covers 17 residues. V shed 5 bases, J shed 1 base, and the junction held 12 bases outside the gene matches. Germline assignment: CDR1 SGHAT and CDR2 FQNNGV. The CDR3 region has the DNA TGTGCCAGCAGCCCTAGCCAACTGGCGGGGGGCACAGATACGCAGTATTTT. Amino acid sequence: CASSPSQLAGGTDTQYF.

V usage is TRBV13 and J usage is TRBJ1-1; a possible D gene is TRBD1 (5 bases). V lost 1 base and J 4 bases, leaving 10 bases between the germline ends. The CDR3 has 14 residues. Germline CDR1 reads PRHDT; CDR2 reads FYEKMQ (reference sequence). The CDR3 region is CASSLVRGSTEAFF. The CDR3 DNA follows: TGTGCCAGCAGCTTAGTTCGGGGGAGCACTGAAGCTTTCTTT.

The J gene is TRBJ1-1, the V gene TRBV12-3 or TRBV12-4; no firm D call. Trimming stripped 3 bases from V and 1 base from J, with 6 bases between. The CDR3 spans 13 residues. The CDR3 loop reads CASSFASNTEAFF. For the CDR3, the DNA is TGTGCCAGCAGTTTTGCGTCGAACACTGAAGCTTTCTTT.

This chain joins TRBV6-2 or TRBV6-3 and TRBJ2-7; D ambiguous. V was clipped by 5 bases and J by 2 bases, with 4 bases between them. CDR1 is MNHEY and CDR2 is SVGEGT in the germline V gene. The CDR3 is made up of 11 amino acids. CDR3 sequence reads: CASSNTYEQYF. As DNA, the CDR3 is TGTGCCAGCAGTAATACCTACGAGCAGTACTTC.

This chain links TRBV7-2 with TRBJ1-6; D not resolved. Germline V gives CDR1 SGHTA, CDR2 FQGNSA. Trimming cost V 3 bases and J 6 bases, with 9 bases left between them. The CDR3 has 14 amino acids. In nucleotides, the CDR3 is TGTGCCAGCAGCTTGCGTCGGAGTAATTCACCCCTCCACTTT. Translation gives CASSLRRSNSPLHF.

The V call is TRBV19, the J call TRBJ2-5; D possibly corresponds to TRBD1 (6 bases). CDR1 is LNHDA, CDR2 SQIVND, per germline (reference sequence). The V and J ends lost 1 base and 2 bases respectively, with 26 bases between them. This CDR3 region has 20 residues. CDR3 protein: CASSIGTGLIPTALQETQYF. The CDR3 DNA sequence: TGTGCCAGTAGTATAGGCACAGGGTTGATACCCACCGCATTGCAAGAGACCCAGTACTTC.

This chain uses TRBV7-9 with TRBJ2-3; D is unresolved. Germline V gene sequence: CDR1 SEHNR, CDR2 FQNEAQ (reference sequence). The CDR3 is 15 amino acids. Trimming shortened V by 5 bases and J by 0 bases, and 12 bases separated the two germline ends. The CDR3 DNA reads TGTGCCAGCAGCCACTTGCGCGCTAGCACAGATACGCAGTATTTT. Translated: CASSHLRASTDTQYF.